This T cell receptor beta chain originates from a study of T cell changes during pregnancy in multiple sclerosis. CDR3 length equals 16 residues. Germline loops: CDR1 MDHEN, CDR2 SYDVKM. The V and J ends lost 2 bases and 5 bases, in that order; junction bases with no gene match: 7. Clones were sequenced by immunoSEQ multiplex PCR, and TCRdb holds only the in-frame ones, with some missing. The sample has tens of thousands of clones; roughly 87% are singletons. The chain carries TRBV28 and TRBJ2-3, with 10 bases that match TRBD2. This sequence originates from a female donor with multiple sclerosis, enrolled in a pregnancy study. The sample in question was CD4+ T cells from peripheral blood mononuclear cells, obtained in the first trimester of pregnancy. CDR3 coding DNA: TGTGCCAGCAGTTTACGGCGGACTAGCGGACTAGATACGCAGTATTTT. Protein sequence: CASSLRRTSGLDTQYF.